Described below is a single TCR beta chain sequence and its context. Its matching antigen is unknown. The sample belongs to a study of T cell responses to AZD1222 COVID-19 vaccine. General observations from the study: Across the whole spike, CD4 TCRs peaked at regions 160-218 and 743-854.

After removal of 6 bases from V and 5 bases from J, the junction contained 5 bases not matched to a gene. CDR3 length: 13 residues. Using immunoSEQ multiplex PCR, the repertoire was profiled, and TCRdb retains in-frame clones only, with some absent. The data show under 150,000 clones, with approximately 87% seen just once and about 3.7% held by the top ten. The sample was peripheral blood, taken on day 0 of AZD1222 vaccination. The chain has TRBV12-3 or TRBV12-4 and TRBJ1-2; 8 bases match TRBD1. This clonotype originated in an adult in good health. Here the CDR3 DNA reads TGTGCCAGCAGCTCGACAGGGGTATATGGCTACACCTTC. This sequence encodes CASSSTGVYGYTF.